This T cell receptor (beta chain) was recorded in a study of PD-1 blockade in mismatch repair-deficient tumors. Looking at the study overall: Enrolled about 2013-2017, patients had progressing, pretreated mismatch repair-deficient cancers of about a dozen types. Study-level results: Rapid post-treatment expansion, then contraction, generally preceding radiologic response, marked tumor-resident clones.

Every patient had mismatch repair deficiency by PCR or immunohistochemistry. The TCR-sequenced patients were a few responders to pembrolizumab. The assay was immunoSEQ multiplex PCR, and TCRdb's table has in-frame clones only and misses some. This sample carries about 84,000 clones, 65% to 85% of them seen once, and the ten largest clones take 2.6%. As to this clone: What it recognizes is unknown.

The J segment lost 7 bases and the V segment lost 1 base, leaving 4 bases of the junction unmatched. There are 13 residues in the CDR3. The germline gives CDR1 SGHVS, CDR2 FNYEAQ. This TCR came from an adult with mismatch repair-deficient cancer. The source was peripheral blood, collected 12 weeks after starting pembrolizumab. This chain joins TRBV7-6 and TRBJ2-7, with 7 bases identical to TRBD1. The CDR3 nucleotides read TGTGCCAGCAGCTTAGGAGGGGGCCGGGAGCAGTACTTC. This sequence encodes CASSLGGGREQYF.